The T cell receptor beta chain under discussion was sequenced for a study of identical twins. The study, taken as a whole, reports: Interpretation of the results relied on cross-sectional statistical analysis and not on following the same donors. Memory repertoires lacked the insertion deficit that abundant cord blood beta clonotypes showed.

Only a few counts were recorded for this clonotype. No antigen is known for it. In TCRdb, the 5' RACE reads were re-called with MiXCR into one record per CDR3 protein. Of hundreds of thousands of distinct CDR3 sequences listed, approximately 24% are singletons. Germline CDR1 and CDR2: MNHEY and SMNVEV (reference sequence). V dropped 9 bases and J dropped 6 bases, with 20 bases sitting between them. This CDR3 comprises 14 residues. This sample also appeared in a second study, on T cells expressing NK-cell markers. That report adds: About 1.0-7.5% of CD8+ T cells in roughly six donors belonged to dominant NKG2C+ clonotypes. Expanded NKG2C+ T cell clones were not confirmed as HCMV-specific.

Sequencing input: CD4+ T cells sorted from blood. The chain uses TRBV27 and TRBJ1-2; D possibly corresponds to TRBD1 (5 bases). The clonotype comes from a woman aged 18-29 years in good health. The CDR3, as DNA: TGTGCCAGTAAAACGGGACCCCGAGGCGATGGCTACACCTTC. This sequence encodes CASKTGPRGDGYTF.